Below are 23 T cell receptor beta chains sequenced from a single sample in a study of blood T cell repertoires in COVID-19. The repertoire was sequenced with immunoSEQ multiplex PCR; TCRdb's copy has only in-frame clones and lacks some. The sample consists of roughly 20,000 clones, roughly 90% of them appearing once. The specimen was peripheral blood. Receptors originate from a human donor in a cohort sampled during active COVID-19.

This chain joins TRBV9 and TRBJ2-2; 12 nucleotides match TRBD2. After removal of 0 bases from V and 3 bases from J, the junction contained 12 bases not matched to a gene. The CDR3 spans 20 residues. Germline CDR1 and CDR2: SGDLS and YYNGEE. The CDR3 protein is CASSVEIRASGRADTGELFF. Here the CDR3 DNA reads TGTGCCAGCAGCGTAGAAATAAGGGCTAGCGGGAGGGCCGACACCGGGGAGCTGTTTTTT.

The CDR3 DNA is TGTGCCAGCAGTTACACCTCTACAGGGAATGAGCAGTTCTTC. Encoded protein: CASSYTSTGNEQFF. The genes are TRBV6-5 and TRBJ2-1; TRBD1 is a possible D gene (6 bases). Germline V gives CDR1 MNHEY, CDR2 SVGAGI. V was cut by 2 bases and J by 7 bases, with 12 bases left in between. This CDR3 comprises 14 residues.

This clone appeared once. The V call is TRBV9, the J call TRBJ1-2; TRBD1 matches at 10 bases. V was pared by 4 bases and J by 7 bases, with 4 bases of the junction left unmatched. CDR3 size: 13 residues. Germline CDR1 SGDLS, CDR2 YYNGEE. The CDR3 protein is CASSPRDRGGYTF. CDR3 nucleotide sequence: TGTGCCAGCAGCCCGAGGGACAGGGGTGGCTACACCTTC.

The chain links TRBV6-2 or TRBV6-3 to TRBJ2-3; no firm D call. Germline assignment: CDR1 MNHEY and CDR2 SVGEGT. V lost 2 bases and J lost 1, with 4 bases in between. This CDR3 is 13 amino acids long. The CDR3 bases are TGTGCCAGCAGTTACACTCGCACAGATACGCAGTATTTT. This translates into CASSYTRTDTQYF.

This chain uses TRBV9 with TRBJ2-7; 7 positions agree with TRBD2. The V gene's germline CDR1 is SGDLS and CDR2 YYNGEE. The CDR3 has 15 residues. Trimming took 4 bases from V and 2 from J; bases not matched to a gene: 9. CDR3: CASSPREDAAYEQYF. The CDR3 bases are TGTGCCAGCAGCCCCCGGGAGGACGCCGCCTACGAGCAGTACTTC. Complete variable domain (other parts from reference TRBV9 and TRBJ2-7): DSGVTQTPKHLITATGQRVTLRCSPRSGDLSVYWYQQSLDQGLQFLIQYYNGEERAKGNILERFSAQQFPDLHSELNLSSLELGDSALYFCASSPREDAAYEQYFGPGTRLTVT.

V gene TRBV5-6 combines with J gene TRBJ1-1; no firm D call. Germline V gene sequence: CDR1 SGHDT, CDR2 YYEEEE. The germline V and J ends were trimmed by 3 bases and 9 bases, with 12 bases remaining between them. The CDR3 length is 12 residues. This CDR3 is CASSSNNYKAFF. DNA for the CDR3: TGTGCCAGCAGCTCAAACAACTATAAAGCTTTCTTT.

The gene calls are TRBV6-5 and TRBJ1-2, with 9 bases fitting TRBD1. Germline V CDR1 and CDR2: MNHEY, SVGAGI. V gave up 5 bases and J gave up 6 bases; unmatched junction bases: 7. The CDR3 totals 14 residues. In DNA form, the CDR3 reads TGTGCCAGCAGTAGATTACAGGGGGCTGATGGCTACACCTTC. It translates to CASSRLQGADGYTF.

The chain joins TRBV19 to TRBJ1-1; maybe TRBD1 (5 bases). CDR1 LNHDA and CDR2 SQIVND come from the germline V gene (reference sequence). The CDR3 runs 12 residues. V was shortened by 4 bases and J by 4 bases, with 7 bases between the two germline ends. The CDR3 loop is CASSTGFTEAFF. The DNA of the CDR3 is TGTGCCAGTAGTACAGGGTTCACTGAAGCTTTCTTT.

This sequence joins TRBV5-4 and TRBJ1-3, with a weak D call TRBD1 (5 bases). This CDR3 is built from 15 residues. Germline lookup yields CDR1 SGHNT and CDR2 YYREEE (reference sequence). V was clipped by 3 bases and J by 0 bases, with 10 bases between them. The CDR3 sequence is CASSSDRFSGNTIYF. DNA for the CDR3: TGTGCCAGCAGCTCCGACAGATTCTCTGGAAACACCATATATTTT.

This clone has a single count. V usage is TRBV7-9 and J usage is TRBJ2-5; D remains unclear. CDR1 is SEHNR, CDR2 FQNEAQ, per germline (reference sequence). The V end lost 1 base, the J end lost 9 bases, and 6 bases lay between the germline ends. This CDR3 spans 11 amino acids. The CDR3 DNA reads as TGTGCCAGCAGCTTAGGTACGGCCCAGTACTTC. This gives the protein CASSLGTAQYF. Variable domain in full (rest from reference TRBV7-9 and TRBJ2-5): DTGVSQNPRHKITKRGQNVTFRCDPISEHNRLYWYRQTLGQGPEFLTYFQNEAQLEKSRLLSDRFSAERPKGSFSTLEIQRTEQGDSAMYLCASSLGTAQYFGPGTRLLVL.

The chain is built from TRBV9 and TRBJ2-1; D ambiguous. Trimming stripped 0 bases from V and 8 bases from J, with 3 bases between. The CDR3 totals 11 residues. Germline loops: CDR1 SGDLS, CDR2 YYNGEE. CDR3 nucleotides: TGTGCCAGCAGCGTAGGCGATGAGCAGTTCTTC. Its translation is CASSVGDEQFF.

The CDR3 region has the DNA TGTGCCAGCAGCTTAGGGGAGACAGGGGCCTTTGGAGCCAAAAACATTCAGTACTTC. This sequence encodes CASSLGETGAFGAKNIQYF. The J gene is TRBJ2-4, the V gene TRBV7-2, with TRBD1 matching over 8 bases. The V segment lost 1 base and the J segment 0 bases; nucleotides outside the gene matches: 11. The CDR3 loop spans 19 amino acids. Germline CDR1 SGHTA, CDR2 FQGNSA.

The chain carries TRBV10-3 and TRBJ1-5; weak D call: TRBD1 (5 bases). This CDR3 comprises 15 residues. Trimming removed 6 bases at V and 4 bases at J, with 16 bases between. CDR1 and CDR2 (germline): ENHRY, SYGVKD. CDR3 loop: CAISVRDGGNQPQHF. The CDR3 DNA follows: TGTGCCATCAGCGTCCGGGACGGGGGGAATCAGCCCCAGCATTTT.

The chain combines TRBV5-3 with TRBJ2-3; TRBD2 agrees at 12 bases. TRBV5-3 is an ORF, with its function uncertain. Losses at the gene ends were 4 bases for V and 0 bases for J; bases not matched to a gene: 12. This CDR3 region has 19 residues. The CDR3 loop is CARSVPSGRVKFSTDTQYF. CDR3 in DNA: TGTGCCAGAAGCGTACCTAGCGGGAGGGTGAAGTTTAGCACAGATACGCAGTATTTT.

This chain's CDR3 is CSVADRDYEQYF. Written as DNA, the CDR3 is TGCAGCGTGGCTGACAGGGACTACGAGCAGTACTTC. The V and J genes are TRBV29-1 and TRBJ2-7; 7 nucleotides agree with TRBD1. The CDR3 loop spans 12 amino acids. With 6 bases clipped from V and 3 bases from J, the junction kept 5 bases outside the gene matches. The germline CDR1 and CDR2 sequences are SQVTM and ANQGSEA.

The rearrangement uses TRBV28 and TRBJ2-7; D gene unclear. The CDR3 contains 12 residues. Germline values: CDR1 MDHEN, CDR2 SYDVKM. Trimming removed 6 bases from V and 0 bases from J, with 6 bases in between. The CDR3 protein is CASSPSSYEQYF. The CDR3 coding sequence is TGTGCCAGCAGCCCCAGCTCCTACGAGCAGTACTTC.

This clone has only a few counts. CDR3 sequence reads: CASSATGGSGNTIYF. CDR3 DNA sequence: TGTGCCAGCAGCGCGACAGGGGGATCTGGAAACACCATATATTTT. This rearrangement joins TRBV9 to TRBJ1-3; 9 bases fit TRBD1. Germline trimming cut 3 bases from V and 1 base from J; bases unmatched to any gene: 2. Germline V gene lookup returns CDR1 SGDLS and CDR2 YYNGEE. The length of the CDR3 is 15 residues.

This rearrangement joins TRBV20-1 to TRBJ1-1, with 9 positions matching TRBD1. V dropped 3 bases and J dropped 6; count of bases not matched to a gene: 11. The CDR3 consists of 15 residues. CDR1 DFQATT and CDR2 SNEGSKA come from the germline V gene (reference sequence). DNA of the CDR3: TGCAGTGCTAGTCCTGTGGACAGGGGTAACGCTGAAGCTTTCTTT. Translating it yields CSASPVDRGNAEAFF.

The genes are TRBV5-4 and TRBJ2-2, with a tentative D call TRBD1 (6 bases). V was clipped by 8 bases and J by 1 base, with 9 bases between them. Germline values: CDR1 SGHNT, CDR2 YYREEE (reference sequence). The CDR3 has 13 residues. CDR3 coding DNA: TGTGCCAGGTCGACAGGGAACACCGGGGAGCTGTTTTTT. It codes for CARSTGNTGELFF.

This chain joins TRBV19 and TRBJ1-3; TRBD1 matches 9 bases. The CDR3 consists of 16 residues. Germline-derived CDR1 and CDR2 are LNHDA and SQIVND (reference sequence). The V gene end was trimmed by 5 bases and the J gene end by 1 base; junction bases not matched to a gene: 6. CDR3 in amino acids: CASSLLTGGSGNTIYF. As DNA, the CDR3 is TGTGCCAGTAGTCTACTGACAGGGGGATCTGGAAACACCATATATTTT.

The J gene is TRBJ1-1, the V gene TRBV30; D not certain. Germline V gene lookup returns CDR1 GTSNPN and CDR2 SVGIG (reference sequence). The CDR3 consists of 13 residues. V lost 2 bases, J lost 1 base, and 8 bases lay in between. The chain's CDR3 is CAWSPHSNTEAFF. Written as DNA, the CDR3 is TGTGCCTGGAGTCCCCATTCGAACACTGAAGCTTTCTTT.

The chain combines TRBV7-9 with TRBJ2-2; D is unclear. This CDR3 spans 17 amino acids. Trimming cost V 5 bases and J 0 bases, with 16 bases left between them. Germline V CDR1 and CDR2: SEHNR, FQNEAQ (reference sequence). Here the CDR3 DNA reads TGTGCCAGCAGCCCCCCCCTCCGGCTAGCGAACACCGGGGAGCTGTTTTTT. Protein product: CASSPPLRLANTGELFF.

The J gene is TRBJ2-3, the V gene TRBV6-1, with a possible D match to TRBD2 (5 bases). The CDR3 totals 15 residues. V dropped 3 bases and J dropped 4 bases, with 14 bases sitting between them. Per the germline V gene, CDR1 is MNHNS and CDR2 is SASEGT. The CDR3 reads CASSELALNADTQYF. CDR3 coding DNA: TGTGCCAGCAGTGAGCTAGCCCTCAATGCAGATACGCAGTATTTT.